These 7 T cell receptor beta chains share one sample of origin, sequenced in a study of blood T cells in healthy people across ages. Through a sample-barcoded 5' primer and a J-beta primer mix, a second PCR was run for about 7 to 12 cycles. TCRdb fed the 5' RACE reads into MiXCR, producing one record per CDR3 protein. The sample lists 710,000 or so distinct CDR3 sequences; less than 40% were seen once. The sequenced material came from blood. These receptors all come from a woman of 80 years or more in good health.

The chain combines TRBV5-1 with TRBJ2-1; 12 nucleotides match TRBD2. V lost 0 bases to trimming and J lost 4 bases; unmatched junction nucleotides: 8. Germline-derived CDR1 and CDR2 are SGHRS and YFSETQ. This CDR3 region has 18 residues. The DNA for the CDR3 is TGCGCCAGCAGCTTGGATGCTAGCGGGGGGGCCTTGTACAATGAGCAGTTCTTC. It translates to CASSLDASGGALYNEQFF.

In regard to this clonotype: This may be a read error, as it is one base from a much larger clone. The chain uses TRBV12-3 or TRBV12-4 and TRBJ2-5; D possibly uses TRBD1 or TRBD2 (5 bases each). The assigned J gene may be wrong: the sequence end matches TRBJ2-7 better. The length of the CDR3 is 17 residues. The CDR3 is CAGSSYEPRDGTYEQYF. The CDR3 nucleotides are TGTGCCGGCAGTTCTTACGAGCCACGGGACGGAACCTACGAGCAGTACTTC.

The chain employs TRBV28 and TRBJ1-5; no definite D call. V was shortened by 7 bases and J by 5 bases, with 21 bases between the two germline ends. The CDR3 covers 16 residues. From germline, CDR1 is MDHEN and CDR2 SYDVKM. For the CDR3, the DNA is TGTGCCAGCAAAGAGGGTCGTCGGGGTGGGGATCAGCCCCAGCATTTT. The encoded protein is CASKEGRRGGDQPQHF.

The V call is TRBV5-6, the J call TRBJ1-1; the D gene is possibly TRBD1 (5 bases). Germline CDR1 and CDR2: SGHDT and YYEEEE. The ends were cut back, 0 bases at V and 7 bases at J, with 16 bases in the middle. CDR3 length: 15 amino acids. The CDR3 DNA reads TGTGCCAGCAGCTTGGTGAGAACCCGCGGGGGTGAAGCTTTCTTT. Amino acid sequence: CASSLVRTRGGEAFF.

This clonotype was seen repeatedly, ten times or more. This rearrangement joins TRBV6-5 to TRBJ2-7, with a weak D call TRBD1 (5 bases). Looked up from germline, CDR1 is MNHEY and CDR2 is SVGAGI. This CDR3 comprises 15 residues. V lost 5 bases, J lost 0 bases, and 14 bases lay in between. The CDR3 is CASSNTGLSSYEQYF. The CDR3 bases are TGTGCCAGCAGTAACACAGGTCTAAGCTCCTACGAGCAGTACTTC.

There are a few counts of this clonotype. This sequence joins TRBV6-5 and TRBJ2-7; 7 bases match TRBD2. Trimming cost V 5 bases and J 8 bases; bases outside gene matches: 9. CDR1 MNHEY and CDR2 SVGAGI come from the germline V gene. The CDR3 is made up of 13 amino acids. The CDR3 region has the DNA TGTGCCAGCAGTCCCCTGGCGGGAGCTCAGCAGTACTTC. Amino acid sequence: CASSPLAGAQQYF.

This clonotype was observed at least ten times. This chain links TRBV7-2 with TRBJ1-6; D is unclear. V lost 5 bases to trimming and J lost 6 bases, with 5 bases between them. The CDR3 runs to 12 residues. CDR1 SGHTA and CDR2 FQGNSA come from the germline V gene. CDR3 sequence reads: CASSTSNSPLHF. In DNA form, the CDR3 reads TGTGCCAGCAGCACGTCTAATTCACCCCTCCACTTT.